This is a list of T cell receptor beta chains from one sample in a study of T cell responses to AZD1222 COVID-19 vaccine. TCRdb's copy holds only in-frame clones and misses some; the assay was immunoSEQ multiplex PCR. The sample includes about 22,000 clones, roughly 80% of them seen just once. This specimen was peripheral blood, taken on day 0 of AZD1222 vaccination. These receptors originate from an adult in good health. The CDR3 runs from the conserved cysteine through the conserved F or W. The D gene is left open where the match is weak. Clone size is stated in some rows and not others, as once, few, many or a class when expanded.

DNA: TGTGCCAGTAGTCGGCAGGGCGGGACAGGGGGCGTCTATGGCTACACCTTC
CDR3: CASSRQGGTGGVYGYTF
size: few
V: TRBV19
J: TRBJ1-2
D: TRBD1

DNA: TGTGCCAGCAGTTTCCCCGGGGCCACTGAAGCTTTCTTT
CDR3: CASSFPGATEAFF
size: -
V: TRBV27
J: TRBJ1-1
D: -

DNA: TGTGCCAGCAGCCTATATAGCGTCCCCTCCTACAATGAGCAGTTCTTC
CDR3: CASSLYSVPSYNEQFF
size: once
V: TRBV6-2/TRBV6-3
J: TRBJ2-1
D: -

DNA: TGCAGTGCTAGTAACACTCAAGCTTACGAGCAGTACTTC
CDR3: CSASNTQAYEQYF
size: -
V: TRBV20-1
J: TRBJ2-7
D: -

DNA: TGTGCCAGCAACCAACAGGGGACTAGCACAGATACGCAGTATTTT
CDR3: CASNQQGTSTDTQYF
size: -
V: TRBV2
J: TRBJ2-3
D: -

DNA: TGTGCCAGCAGTAAAACAGGGATGATAGCAAATGAGCAGTTCTTC
CDR3: CASSKTGMIANEQFF
size: -
V: TRBV6-2/TRBV6-3
J: TRBJ2-1
D: -

DNA: TGTGCCAGCAGTTTATTCCTGACCACAGATACGCAGTATTTT
CDR3: CASSLFLTTDTQYF
size: -
V: TRBV28
J: TRBJ2-3
D: -

DNA: TGTGCCAGCAACCAATGGACTAGCGACACCTACGAGCAGTACTTC
CDR3: CASNQWTSDTYEQYF
size: once
V: TRBV5-6
J: TRBJ2-7
D: TRBD2

DNA: TGTGCCTGGAGGGGCGCATTTAGGGTCAATGAGCAGTTCTTC
CDR3: CAWRGAFRVNEQFF
size: -
V: TRBV30
J: TRBJ2-1
D: -

DNA: TGTGCCAGCATCGGACCAGGACAGGGAAGGGTCGGAAAACTGTTTTTT
CDR3: CASIGPGQGRVGKLFF
size: few
V: TRBV2
J: TRBJ1-4
D: TRBD1

DNA: TGTGCCAGCAGCTTCAGGACCGAAAATTCACCCCTCCACTTT
CDR3: CASSFRTENSPLHF
size: -
V: TRBV7-6
J: TRBJ1-6
D: -

DNA: TGCGCCAGCAGCCAAGGACTGTTCTATGGCTACACCTTC
CDR3: CASSQGLFYGYTF
size: few
V: TRBV4-3
J: TRBJ1-2
D: -

DNA: TGTGCCAGCAGCTTAAGTCCGGGAAGCGCCTTCTACGAGCAGTACTTC
CDR3: CASSLSPGSAFYEQYF
size: once
V: TRBV13
J: TRBJ2-7
D: -

DNA: TGTGCCACCAGTGATTTTGGGACAGATCTGGAGGTGGATGAGCAGTTCTTC
CDR3: CATSDFGTDLEVDEQFF
size: -
V: TRBV24-1
J: TRBJ2-1
D: TRBD1

DNA: TGCAGCGTTGACCCTCCACCGGGACGGATTAACTATGGCTACACCTTC
CDR3: CSVDPPPGRINYGYTF
size: -
V: TRBV29-1
J: TRBJ1-2
D: -

DNA: TGTGCCAGCAGCTTACTCCTGCACGAGCAGTACTTC
CDR3: CASSLLLHEQYF
size: -
V: TRBV7-9
J: TRBJ2-7
D: -

DNA: TGCGCCAGCAGCCTGGGAGGGACTAGCAATGAGCAGTTCTTC
CDR3: CASSLGGTSNEQFF
size: -
V: TRBV5-1
J: TRBJ2-1
D: TRBD2

DNA: TGCGCCAGCAGTGAGGGACAGGGGGCGCGCCACGAGCAGTACTTC
CDR3: CASSEGQGARHEQYF
size: once
V: TRBV10-2
J: TRBJ2-7
D: TRBD1